The 26 T cell receptor beta chains presented below share a single source sample, sequenced in a study of T cells in women clearing cervical HPV infection. Profiling relied on immunoSEQ multiplex PCR, and the TCRdb table lists in-frame clones only, not all of them. There are about 32,000 clones in the sample, with about 4.4% held by the top ten. Sequencing input: blood buffy coat. The receptor set was obtained from a woman between 18 and 70 years old with a cervical HPV16 infection that either progressed to CIN3+ or cleared (not recorded which).

Remarks on this clone: The CDR3 end is not reached by the read, which stops 3 residues before it; the germline J gene fills it in. The chain has TRBV6-4 and TRBJ1-1, with a possible D match to TRBD1 (5 bases). The CDR3 has 14 amino acids. Per germline, CDR1 MRHNA and CDR2 SNTAGT. The V gene lost 3 bases and the J gene lost 4 bases, with 12 bases spanning the gap. CDR3 DNA (partial): TGTGCCAGCAGTGATTTGGCAGGGTCCACTGAA. It specifies CASSDLAGSTE. The full-length CDR3 reads as CASSDLAGSTEAFF.

Remarks on this clone: From the germline J gene comes the end of the CDR3, since the read stops 3 residues before it. The chain couples TRBV6-1 to TRBJ1-2, with 7 bases matching TRBD1. Germline values: CDR1 MNHNS, CDR2 SASEGT. This CDR3 contains 15 residues. CDR3 DNA, as far as it was read: TGTGCCAGCAGTGAAGCCCCGACAGGGCTCTACGAC. Amino acids: CASSEAPTGLYD. The CDR3 as a whole reads CASSEAPTGLYDYTF.

Worth noting for this clone: The read ends 3 residues shy of where the CDR3 ends; the end is completed using the germline J gene. The chain joins TRBV25-1 to TRBJ2-7; 7 nucleotides match TRBD1. Germline CDR1 and CDR2: MGHDK and SYGVNS. Trimming removed 5 bases from V and 2 bases from J; junction bases left unmatched: 9. This CDR3 has 15 amino acids. CDR3 residues: CASSSPSGTAYEQYF. The sequenced CDR3 bases are TGTGCCAGCAGTTCCCCCTCCGGGACAGCCTACGAG.

About this clone: The CDR3 goes on 3 residues after the read ends, and that part is filled in from the germline J gene. This rearrangement joins TRBV19 to TRBJ1-2, with 10 bases aligning to TRBD1. The CDR3 contains 14 residues. The junction had 6 bases not matched to a gene; V was cut back by 6 bases and J by 5 bases. Germline CDR1 LNHDA, CDR2 SQIVND (reference sequence). The CDR3: CASRPGQGRYGYTF. The CDR3 bases that were read are TGTGCCAGTAGGCCGGGACAGGGGCGATATGGC.

Concerning this clone: The read halts 3 residues ahead of the CDR3 end, with the missing end drawn from the germline J gene. The rearrangement links TRBV7-8 to TRBJ2-7; 7 bases are shared with TRBD1. J was trimmed by 0 bases and V by 2 bases; bases with no gene match: 4. This CDR3 has 15 amino acids. Germline loops: CDR1 SGHVS, CDR2 FQNEAQ. The CDR3 bases that were read are TGTGCCAGCAGCTTACTCGGGACAGTCTCCTACGAG. Translated: CASSLLGTVSYE. The CDR3 in its entirety is CASSLLGTVSYEQYF. The whole variable domain, filled in from reference TRBV7-8 and TRBJ2-7, reads GAGVSQSPRYKVAKRGQDVALRCDPISGHVSLFWYQQALGQGPEFLTYFQNEAQLDKSGLPSDRFFAERPEGSVSTLKIQRTQQEDSAVYLCASSLLGTVSYEQYFGPGTRLTVT.

Concerning this clone: The read halts 3 residues ahead of the CDR3 end, with the missing end drawn from the germline J gene. V is TRBV7-8 and J is TRBJ2-3, with TRBD1 matching 8 bases. CDR1 is SGHVS and CDR2 is FQNEAQ in the germline V gene. The CDR3 runs 15 residues. With 5 bases clipped from V and 7 bases from J, the junction kept 11 bases outside the gene matches. CDR3: CASSEWTGPGNTQYF. The sequenced part of the CDR3 DNA is TGTGCCAGCAGCGAATGGACAGGGCCGGGGAATACG.

Concerning this clone: The CDR3 is cut off 3 residues early in the read; its end comes from the germline J gene. V and J are TRBV19 and TRBJ2-3, with a weak D call TRBD1 (6 bases). The ends were cut back, 3 bases at V and 1 base at J, with 8 bases in the middle. Germline loops: CDR1 LNHDA, CDR2 SQIVND (reference sequence). CDR3 length: 14 residues. CDR3 region: CASSIAGGTDTQYF. Partial CDR3 DNA: TGTGCCAGTAGTATTGCAGGGGGCACAGATACG.

About this clone: The read ends 3 residues shy of where the CDR3 ends; the end is completed using the germline J gene. The gene calls are TRBV5-8 and TRBJ2-7, with D hard to call. This CDR3 contains 11 residues. Trimming took 4 bases from V and 2 from J, leaving 4 bases between them. The germline V gene encodes CDR1 SGHTS and CDR2 YDEGEE. CDR3 DNA, as far as it was read: TGTGCCAGCAGCCCCGCCTACGAG. This sequence encodes CASSPAYE. The whole CDR3 is CASSPAYEQYF.

On this clone itself: From the germline J gene comes the end of the CDR3, since the read stops 3 residues before it. V usage is TRBV5-6 and J usage is TRBJ2-3, with 7 bases fitting TRBD2. V lost 4 bases and J lost 5; bases outside the gene matches: 4. CDR3 length equals 13 residues. From germline, CDR1 is SGHDT and CDR2 YYEEEE. The CDR3 region is CASSRLAEDTQYF. The CDR3 DNA, read in part, is TGTGCCAGCAGCCGACTAGCAGAAGATACG.

About this clone itself: The read is 3 residues too short to cover the CDR3 end, so that end is filled in from the germline J gene. The V call is TRBV2, the J call TRBJ2-5; 12 bases are a match to TRBD2. This CDR3 has 15 amino acids. V lost 6 bases to trimming and J lost 5 bases; unmatched junction nucleotides: 7. Germline lookup yields CDR1 SNHLY and CDR2 FYNNEI. CDR3 region: CASSQLAGGVETQYF. The DNA read from the CDR3 is TGTGCCAGCAGCCAACTAGCGGGGGGTGTCGAGACC.

Details on this clone: The CDR3 end falls 3 residues outside the read, so it is completed with the germline J gene. The chain employs TRBV5-1 and TRBJ1-4; D perhaps matches TRBD1 (5 bases). Germline-derived CDR1 and CDR2 are SGHRS and YFSETQ. Trimming shortened V by 4 bases and J by 5 bases, and 15 bases separated the two germline ends. The CDR3 contains 15 residues. The CDR3 is CASSILGHRNEKLFF. CDR3 DNA (partial): TGCGCCAGCAGCATTCTAGGACACCGGAATGAAAAA.

About this clone itself: The observed sequence ends 3 residues before the CDR3 terminus, with the missing tail filled in from the germline J gene. The rearrangement joins TRBV19 to TRBJ1-2; D remains unclear. This CDR3 spans 12 amino acids. Germline values: CDR1 LNHDA, CDR2 SQIVND (reference sequence). The CDR3 sequence: CASSIGGTGYTF. Partial CDR3 DNA: TGTGCCAGTAGTATAGGTGGCACCGGC. Combining the CDR3 with reference TRBV19 and TRBJ1-2 gives the whole variable domain DGGITQSPKYLFRKEGQNVTLSCEQNLNHDAMYWYRQDPGQGLRLIYYSQIVNDFQKGDIAEGYSVSREKKESFPLTVTSAQKNPTAFYLCASSIGGTGYTFGSGTRLTVV.

A word on this clone: The CDR3 goes on 3 residues after the read ends, and that part is filled in from the germline J gene. The rearrangement uses TRBV7-3 and TRBJ2-5, with 10 nucleotides matching TRBD2. Germline V gives CDR1 SGHTA, CDR2 FQGTGA. V trimming: 5 bases; J trimming: 4 bases; junction bases outside the gene matches: 7. The CDR3 loop spans 15 amino acids. The CDR3 loop is CASSVTSGATETQYF. The CDR3 DNA, read in part, is TGTGCCAGCAGCGTCACTAGCGGGGCGACAGAGACC.

CDR3 DNA, as far as it was read: TGTGCCAGCAGTGAGGGCCAGGGTTATCAGCCG. Translating gives CASSEGQGYQP. The CDR3, in full, reads CASSEGQGYQPQYF. The chain uses TRBV2 and TRBJ2-3, with a possible D match to TRBD1 (5 bases). The CDR3 end falls 3 residues outside the read, so it is completed with the germline J gene. Per the germline V gene, CDR1 is SNHLY and CDR2 is FYNNEI. The CDR3 runs 14 residues.

Concerning this clone: The read halts 3 residues ahead of the CDR3 end, with the missing end drawn from the germline J gene. V usage is TRBV19 and J usage is TRBJ1-2; D unclear. CDR1 and CDR2 (germline): LNHDA, SQIVND (reference sequence). CDR3 length: 16 residues. The sequenced part of the CDR3 DNA is TGTGCCAGTAGTATGGCTAGCGGAGGGAGCACAGATACC. Translation gives CASSMASGGSTDT. The entire CDR3 is CASSMASGGSTDTYTF.

Notes on this clone: The CDR3 is cut off 3 residues early in the read; its end comes from the germline J gene. V gene TRBV20-1 combines with J gene TRBJ2-7; a weak D match, TRBD1 (5 bases). Germline V gene data show CDR1 as DFQATT and CDR2 as SNEGSKA (reference sequence). The CDR3 runs 13 residues. The V end was cut by 6 bases, the J end by 3 bases, with 15 bases between. The CDR3: CSASSPQVYEQYF. The sequenced CDR3 bases are TGCAGTGCCTCAAGCCCACAGGTCTACGAG.

In regard to this clone: The read ends 3 residues early relative to the CDR3; the germline J gene fills the gap. V and J are TRBV20-1 and TRBJ2-4, with TRBD1 matching over 8 bases. This CDR3 is 16 amino acids long. Germline loops: CDR1 DFQATT, CDR2 SNEGSKA (reference sequence). Trimming removed 3 bases from V and 0 bases from J; junction bases left unmatched: 7. The CDR3 sequence is CSARFRGREAKNIQYF. The sequenced CDR3 bases are TGCAGTGCTAGGTTCAGGGGGCGAGAAGCCAAAAACATT.

Of note for this clone: The sequence runs out 3 residues before the end of the CDR3; the remainder is reconstructed from the germline J gene. This chain joins TRBV5-6 and TRBJ1-1; 12 nucleotides align to TRBD1. Germline assignment: CDR1 SGHDT and CDR2 YYEEEE. The junction had 8 bases not matched to a gene; V was cut back by 4 bases and J by 7 bases. The CDR3 runs 15 residues. The CDR3 region is CASSGGTGGWYEAFF. The CDR3 bases that were read are TGTGCCAGCAGCGGGGGGACAGGGGGCTGGTATGAA.

Partial CDR3 DNA: TGTGCCAGCAGTGTGGAAGGGGGA. Translating gives CASSVEGG. In full, the CDR3 is CASSVEGGAFF. The chain has TRBV2 and TRBJ1-1, with a weak D call TRBD1 (6 bases). The sequenced fragment ends 3 residues before the CDR3 boundary, so the rest is inferred from the germline J gene. The CDR3 length is 11 residues. The germline V gene has CDR1 SNHLY and CDR2 FYNNEI.

On this clone: Coverage ceases 3 residues before the CDR3 finishes, and the germline J gene fills in the end. The chain recombines TRBV2 with TRBJ1-2, with D perhaps matching TRBD1 (5 bases). The germline CDR1 and CDR2 sequences are SNHLY and FYNNEI. The CDR3 loop spans 11 amino acids. CDR3 DNA, as far as it was read: TGTGCCAGCAGTCTAGGGGTTGAC. This sequence encodes CASSLGVD. The complete CDR3 protein is CASSLGVDYTF.

Notes on this clone: At one end, the junction sequence differs from germline, possibly due to a read error. The CDR3 goes on 3 residues after the read ends, and that part is filled in from the germline J gene. Other DNA sequences in the sample encode the same CDR3. The chain has TRBV6-1 and TRBJ1-3; perhaps TRBD1 as D (5 bases). Germline CDR1 reads MNHNS; CDR2 reads SASEGT. The CDR3 covers 16 residues. The CDR3 DNA, read in part, is TGTGCCAGCAGTGAGGTGTCAGGGAGCTCTGGAAACACA. Its translation: CASSEVSGSSGNT. In full, the CDR3 is CASSEVSGSSGNTIYF.

A note on this clone: From the germline J gene comes the end of the CDR3, since the read stops 3 residues before it. The rearrangement uses TRBV7-6 and TRBJ2-1; 12 bases map to TRBD2. Germline trimming cut 5 bases from V and 8 bases from J; bases unmatched to any gene: 7. This CDR3 is 15 amino acids long. Germline V gives CDR1 SGHVS, CDR2 FNYEAQ. CDR3 region: CASSRGTSGPDEQFF. The DNA read from the CDR3 is TGTGCCAGCAGCCGTGGGACTAGCGGGCCGGATGAG.

On this clone itself: Coverage ceases 3 residues before the CDR3 finishes, and the germline J gene fills in the end. The chain combines TRBV5-1 with TRBJ2-3, with TRBD2 identical over 10 bases. This CDR3 is 16 amino acids long. Germline-derived CDR1 and CDR2 are SGHRS and YFSETQ. The ends lost 2 bases at V and 2 bases at J; junction bases unmatched: 5. The sequenced CDR3 bases are TGCGCCAGCAGCTTCGGTAGCGGGGGGTCCACAGATACG. Translation gives CASSFGSGGSTDT. The entire CDR3 is CASSFGSGGSTDTQYF.

Comments on this clone: The CDR3 is cut off 3 residues early in the read; its end comes from the germline J gene. V is TRBV19 and J is TRBJ1-2; 10 bases align to TRBD1. CDR3 length: 17 amino acids. The germline V gene encodes CDR1 LNHDA and CDR2 SQIVND (reference sequence). Partial CDR3 DNA: TGTGCCAGTAGTATGATCACGGGACAGGGGAGCAGCGACGAC. This encodes CASSMITGQGSSDD. The whole CDR3 protein is CASSMITGQGSSDDYTF.

Details on this clone: The CDR3 goes on 3 residues after the read ends, and that part is filled in from the germline J gene. V and J are TRBV11-3 and TRBJ2-3, with 8 bases identical to TRBD1. CDR1 SGHNT and CDR2 YENEEA come from the germline V gene. The CDR3 is made up of 15 amino acids. The CDR3 bases that were read are TGTGCCAGCAGCCTGACAGGGGAGAGCAATCAGCCG. Translated: CASSLTGESNQP. The whole CDR3 protein is CASSLTGESNQPQYF.

A remark on this clone: The read ends 3 residues shy of where the CDR3 ends; the end is completed using the germline J gene. V is TRBV7-2 and J is TRBJ2-1, with 10 bases fitting TRBD2. The germline gives CDR1 SGHTA, CDR2 FQGNSA. This CDR3 is 16 amino acids long. J lost 6 bases, V lost 0 bases, and 5 bases had no gene match. The sequenced CDR3 bases are TGTGCCAGCAGCTTAGCTCAAGCGGGGGGGCCCAATGAG. Translated: CASSLAQAGGPNE. The full CDR3 protein reads CASSLAQAGGPNEQFF.